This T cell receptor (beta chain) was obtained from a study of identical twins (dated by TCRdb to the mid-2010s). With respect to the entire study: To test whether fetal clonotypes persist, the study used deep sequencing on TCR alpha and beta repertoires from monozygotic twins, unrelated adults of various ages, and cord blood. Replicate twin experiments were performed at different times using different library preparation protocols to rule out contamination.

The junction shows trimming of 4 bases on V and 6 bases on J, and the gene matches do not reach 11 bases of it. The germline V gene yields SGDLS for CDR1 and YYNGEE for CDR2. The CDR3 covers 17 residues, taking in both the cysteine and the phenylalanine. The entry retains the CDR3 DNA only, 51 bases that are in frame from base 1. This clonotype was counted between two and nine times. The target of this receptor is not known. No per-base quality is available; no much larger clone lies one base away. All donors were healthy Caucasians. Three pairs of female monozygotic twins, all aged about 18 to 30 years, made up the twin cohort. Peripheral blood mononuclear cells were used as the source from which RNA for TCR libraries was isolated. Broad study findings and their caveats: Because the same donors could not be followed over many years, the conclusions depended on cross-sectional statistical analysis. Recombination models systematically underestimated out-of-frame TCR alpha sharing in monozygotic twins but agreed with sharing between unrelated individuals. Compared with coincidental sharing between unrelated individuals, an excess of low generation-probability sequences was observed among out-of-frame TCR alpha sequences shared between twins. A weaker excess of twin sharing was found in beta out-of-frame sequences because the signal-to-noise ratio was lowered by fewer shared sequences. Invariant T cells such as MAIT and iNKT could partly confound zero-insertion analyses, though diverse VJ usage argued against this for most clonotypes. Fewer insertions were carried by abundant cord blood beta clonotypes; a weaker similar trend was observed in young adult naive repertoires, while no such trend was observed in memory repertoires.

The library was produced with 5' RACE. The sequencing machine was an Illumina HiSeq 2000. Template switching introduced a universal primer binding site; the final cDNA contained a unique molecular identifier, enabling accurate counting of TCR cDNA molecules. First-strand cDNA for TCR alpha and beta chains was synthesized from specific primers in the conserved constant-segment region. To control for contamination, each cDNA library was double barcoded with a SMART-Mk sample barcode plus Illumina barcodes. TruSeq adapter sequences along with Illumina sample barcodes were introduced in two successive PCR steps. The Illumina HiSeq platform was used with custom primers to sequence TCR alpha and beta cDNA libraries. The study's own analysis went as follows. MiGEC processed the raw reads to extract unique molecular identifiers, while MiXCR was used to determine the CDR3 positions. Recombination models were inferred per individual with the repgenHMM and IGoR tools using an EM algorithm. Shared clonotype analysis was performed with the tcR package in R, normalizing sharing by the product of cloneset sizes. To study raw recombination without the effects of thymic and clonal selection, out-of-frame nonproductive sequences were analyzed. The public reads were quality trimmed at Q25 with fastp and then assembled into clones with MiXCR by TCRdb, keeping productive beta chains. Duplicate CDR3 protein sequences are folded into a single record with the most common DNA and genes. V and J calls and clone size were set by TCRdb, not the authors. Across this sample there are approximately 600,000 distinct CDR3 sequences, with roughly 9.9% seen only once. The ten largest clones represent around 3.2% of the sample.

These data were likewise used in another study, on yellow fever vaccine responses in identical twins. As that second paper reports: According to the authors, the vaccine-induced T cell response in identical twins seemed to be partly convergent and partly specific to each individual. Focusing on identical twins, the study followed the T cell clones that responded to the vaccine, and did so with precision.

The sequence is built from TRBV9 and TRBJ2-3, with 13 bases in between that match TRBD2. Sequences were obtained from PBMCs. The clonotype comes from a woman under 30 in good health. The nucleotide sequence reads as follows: TGTGCCAGCAGCCACAGGAGGGGACTAGCGGGGCCCGATACGCAGTATTTT. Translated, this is CASSHRRGLAGPDTQYF.